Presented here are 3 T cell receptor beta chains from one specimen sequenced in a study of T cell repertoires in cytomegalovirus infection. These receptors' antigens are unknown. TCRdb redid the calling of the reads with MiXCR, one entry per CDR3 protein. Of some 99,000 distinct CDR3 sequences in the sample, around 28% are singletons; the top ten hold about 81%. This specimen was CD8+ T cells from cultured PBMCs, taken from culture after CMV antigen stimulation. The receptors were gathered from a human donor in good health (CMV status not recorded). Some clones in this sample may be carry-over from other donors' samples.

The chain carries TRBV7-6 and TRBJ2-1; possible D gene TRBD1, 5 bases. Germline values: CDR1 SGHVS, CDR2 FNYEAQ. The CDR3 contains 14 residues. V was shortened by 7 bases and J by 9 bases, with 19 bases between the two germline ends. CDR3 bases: TGTGCCAGCACCTCCCAAGGGGCTTACGGTGAGCAGTTCTTC. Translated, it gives CASTSQGAYGEQFF.

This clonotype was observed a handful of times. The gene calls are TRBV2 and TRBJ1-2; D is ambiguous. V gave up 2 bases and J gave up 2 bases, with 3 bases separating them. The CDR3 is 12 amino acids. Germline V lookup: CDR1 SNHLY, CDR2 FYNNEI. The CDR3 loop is CASSETNYGYTF. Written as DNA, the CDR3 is TGTGCCAGCAGTGAAACCAACTATGGCTACACCTTC.

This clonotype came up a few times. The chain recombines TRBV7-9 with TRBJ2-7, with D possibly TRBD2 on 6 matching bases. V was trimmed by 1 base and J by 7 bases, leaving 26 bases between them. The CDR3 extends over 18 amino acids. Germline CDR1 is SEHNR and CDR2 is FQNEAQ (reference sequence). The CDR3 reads CASSLGTPGLPSYWEQYF. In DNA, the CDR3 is TGTGCCAGCAGCTTAGGTACCCCGGGACTCCCCTCGTATTGGGAGCAGTACTTC.